Here is one T cell receptor beta chain with its context. This receptor's antigen is unknown. The input lacks base qualities; no much larger clone sits a single base away. Library construction relied on the immunoSEQ multiplex PCR assay. The multiplex PCR relied on a mix of 60 forward primers for TCR Vbeta segments and 13 reverse primers for TCR Jbeta segments. A multiplex PCR assay on genomic DNA amplified the CDR3 region of rearranged TCR beta genes. The amplified TCR beta libraries were sequenced on the Illumina HiSeq System as 87-base-pair reads. On the study's bioinformatics: In a later analysis, 77 million or so unique TCR beta chains were counted across the roughly 700 repertoires, and roughly 11 million of these chains were shared by at least two donors. Raw reads were error-corrected and collapsed into unique sequences by a nearest-neighbor algorithm in which closely related sequences were merged to remove PCR and sequencing errors. V, D and J gene segments were assigned by aligning CDR3 sequences to IMGT reference sequences. For a sequence to be retained, at least a six-nucleotide match to both a V gene segment and a J gene segment was required. A rearrangement counted as productive if the CDR3 had no stop codons and remained in frame with V and J, and every other rearrangement counted as non-productive. CDR3 was defined by IMGT convention, running from the second conserved V-encoded cysteine to the conserved J-encoded phenylalanine. The earlier analysis of approximately 500 of the donors excluded sequences that lacked an unambiguous match to a single V gene segment. In an earlier analysis of several hundred of the donors, V segments were called functional above 56.7% productive rearrangements and were called segregating when the between-donor standard deviation exceeded 5%. A statistical classification framework was built for diagnosing cytomegalovirus status from the catalog of TCR beta chain sequences. A later analysis assigned V and J genes by comparing TCR nucleotide sequences with IMGT/GENE-DB human TR gene sequences. In a later analysis, CDR3 sequences and most-parsimonious VDJ recombination scenarios were assigned using the TCRdist pipeline. In a later analysis, each TCR beta chain was defined by its CDR3 amino acid sequence together with its V-gene family, and reads lacking a unique V-gene family were excluded. A later analysis removed several hundred highly shared, low-generation-probability nucleotide sequences to deal with suspected cross-contamination and a sequencing artifact. In a later analysis, a clonal expansion index was calculated for each public chain from normalized within-repertoire ranks of inferred template counts. In a later analysis, generation probabilities were computed using a VDJ recombination model fitted to out-of-frame rearrangements, and the results were checked against IGoR. In a later analysis, hypergeometric tests were used to score TCR-TCR, TCR-HLA and TCR-CMV co-occurrence, with a repertoire-size bias correction applied to TCR pairs. False discovery rates were estimated in a later analysis by permuting HLA or CMV assignments 20 times. A later analysis grouped co-occurring TCRs with DBSCAN, adding TCRdist sequence similarity when clustering within HLA-allele-positive subsets. Co-occurrence clustering excluded repertoires with fewer than 30,000 or more than 120,000 public chains, plus five with anomalous nucleotide sharing. In its TCRdb copy, this immuneACCESS table keeps in-frame sequences only and misses some clones. Where compared with another copy, unresolved V genes explain less than half of these, and the others have no known cause. For V, J and clone size, that table is used; D and trimming come from the DNA. Within this sample are over 100,000 clones, with 50% to 75% of them counted one time only. About 8% of the sample comes from the top ten.

This specimen belongs to a study of cytomegalovirus exposure and HLA in healthy donors (dated by TCRdb to the late 2010s). In terms of the full investigation: In an earlier analysis of some 610 of the donors, 276 Gb of sequence data and some 100 million unique TCR beta sequences from about 179 million T cells were reported. Besides the first cohort of 666 subjects, a separate validation cohort made up of over 100 different subjects was used. Roughly 300 gigabases of sequencing data and 70 million to 100 million unique TCR sequences made up an early release that covered 500 to 650 HLA-typed donors. Of the 350 to 450 genotyped donors, more than 75% were placed in the genetic ancestry cluster associated with self-reported Caucasian donors. The study aimed to test whether cataloging public T cell receptors could reveal signatures of past pathogen exposure. An earlier analysis of 587 of the donors used high-throughput TCR beta sequencing to judge whether each TCR beta V gene segment behaved as functional or pseudogenic. Every repertoire in the discovery cohort had been generated on one and the same sequencing platform. Class I and class II HLA loci were covered by the typing at four-digit resolution. The number of donors typed differed by locus, with about 629-630 for A, B, C, DRB1 and DQB1, over 500 for DQA1, 600 to 610 for DPA1, and around 460 for DPB1. Because of strong linkage in the cohort, four to six DR-DQ haplotypes were treated as single units for association and clustering. To predict cytomegalovirus infection status, the study combined high-throughput TCR immunosequencing, statistical association of individual TCRs with disease status, and machine learning. A later genetic analysis took genome-wide SNP genotypes for about 55% of the roughly 670 donors and used that subset as a discovery cohort. Rather than using new phenotypic data, the later analysis identified candidate immune exposures from TCR beta sequences and from how often those sequences occurred across donors. To study patterns of TCR occurrence, a later analysis re-analyzed previously published TCR beta repertoires from hundreds of donors and added high-resolution HLA genotyping. Donor age, sex, ethnicity and CMV serostatus were compiled alongside the repertoire data. Among roughly 400 genotyped donors of the cohort, an average of roughly 230,000 unique TCR beta nucleotide sequences was sequenced per donor, of which 15% to 20% were non-productive. Using immunosequencing, the study profiled T cell repertoires from some 670 subjects and related those repertoires to cytomegalovirus serostatus.

V is pruned by 5 bases and J by 2 bases, leaving 7 bases of the junction without a gene match. CDR1 SGHVS and CDR2 FNYEAQ were looked up in the germline V gene. Spanning cysteine to phenylalanine, the CDR3 consists of 16 amino acids. The sequence is cut down to CDR3 DNA, 48 bases in frame from base 1. Broad study findings and their caveats: According to the authors, the approach could potentially be generalized to other disease states and immunological phenotypes. According to a later analysis, TCR association rates differed among HLA loci, with DRB1 alleles showing the most associated TCRs and HLA-C alleles showing the fewest. When HLA alleles, especially DR and DQ, strongly co-occurred, TCR associations were difficult to assign to individual alleles. The sequencing pipeline was judged likely to have produced a cluster of highly shared sequence variants as a technical artifact. Because HLA typing was unavailable for some donors at each locus, only the typed subset was used in association tests. Linkage disequilibrium might explain the correlated functional status among segregating V segments, but an unknown experimental factor could not be excluded. For the cohort, immune exposure information was limited to CMV serostatus. The cohort was sequenced for TCR beta chains only, and without alpha or paired-chain data the features that could be detected were limited. Sequencing depth was assumed to be roughly uniform across donors in the presence/absence analyses, though that assumption may not hold. In a later analysis, HLA-associated TCR beta chains showed more clonal expansion and lower generation probabilities than non-associated chains that were equally common. In both the original and validation cohorts, the classifier was reported to diagnose cytomegalovirus status with high specificity and sensitivity. According to a later analysis, parvovirus B19, influenza, CMV and Epstein-Barr virus appeared linked to several top co-occurrence clusters. The study listed approximately 150 TCR beta chains as associated with cytomegalovirus. Most TCR sequences were observed very rarely across donors, whereas some public TCRs were present in many individuals. In a later analysis, some 18,000 TCR beta sequences were associated with specific HLA alleles at a false discovery rate of 0.05. According to a later analysis, most CMV-associated TCR beta chains appeared to be HLA-restricted, and the HLA associations seemed to be driven largely by CMV exposure. Some IMGT-functional V segments, including TRBV6-2 and TRBV6-3, could not be told apart with the 87-base-pair reads, so those segments were excluded. In a later genetic analysis, fewer N-insertions in productive TCRs were reported among donors in an Asian-associated ancestry cluster than the roughly 700-donor mean. An association between a missense DCLRE1C variant and V-gene and J-gene trimming of TCR beta chains was found in a later genetic analysis and replicated in an independent cohort. In an earlier analysis of about 600 of the donors, most TCR beta V segments appeared in productive rearrangements about 87% or about 30% of the time, broadly matching IMGT annotations. In vitro tests confirmed that three of the cytomegalovirus-associated TCR beta chains recognize cytomegalovirus antigens. A further reported finding was that TCR beta sequences accurately predicted the HLA-A and HLA-B alleles for most subjects in the first cohort. Because counts were too low, around 18 rarely observed V segments, including chromosome 9 orphons, were left out of the earlier analysis of about 620 of the donors.

In total, approximately 690 healthy bone marrow donors made up the cohort. All cohort members were sampled while nominally healthy, although unrecorded immune exposures were likely present. The donor tested CMV seropositive, placing the donor among the 289 seropositive members of the cohort. Every donor gave a peripheral blood sample, and the peripheral blood mononuclear cells from that sample were used for TCR beta sequencing. The Qiagen DNeasy Blood Extraction Kit was used to extract genomic DNA from the blood cell samples. The sequenced material came from PBMCs. The receptor was derived from a woman in her thirties or forties in good health and CMV-seropositive. The V and J genes are TRBV7-6 and TRBJ2-1; 9 bases in the junction line up with TRBD2. The DNA sequence is given as TGTGCCAGCAGCCTCCCAGCGGGAGGAACCTACAATGAGCAGTTCTTC. Its amino acids are CASSLPAGGTYNEQFF.